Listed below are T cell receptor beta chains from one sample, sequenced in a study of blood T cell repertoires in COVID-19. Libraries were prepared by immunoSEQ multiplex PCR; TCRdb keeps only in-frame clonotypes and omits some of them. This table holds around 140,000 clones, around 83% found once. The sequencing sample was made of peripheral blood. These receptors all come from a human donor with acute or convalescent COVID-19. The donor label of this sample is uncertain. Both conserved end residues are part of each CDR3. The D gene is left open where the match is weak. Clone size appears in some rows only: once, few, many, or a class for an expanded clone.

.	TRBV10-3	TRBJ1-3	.	TGTGCCATCAAGGAGGGCAGGCTCGGAAACACCATATATTTT	CAIKEGRLGNTIYF
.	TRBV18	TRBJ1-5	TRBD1	TGTGCCAGCTCACCACCGGGGCAGGGGGCCATTCAGCCCCAGCATTTT	CASSPPGQGAIQPQHF
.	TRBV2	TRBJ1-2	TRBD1	TGTGCCAGCAGTGAACGACAGGGACTGATCTATGGCTACACCTTC	CASSERQGLIYGYTF
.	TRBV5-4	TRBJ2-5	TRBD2	TGTGCCAGCAGCCCAGCGGGAGGCCTAACCGAGACCCAGTACTTC	CASSPAGGLTETQYF
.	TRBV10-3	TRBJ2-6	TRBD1	TGTGCCATCAGTGACGGGACAGGGAGCTCTGGGGCCAACGTCCTGACTTTC	CAISDGTGSSGANVLTF
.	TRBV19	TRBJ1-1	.	TGTGCCAGTAGTAGGCAACCGAACACTGAAGCTTTCTTT	CASSRQPNTEAFF
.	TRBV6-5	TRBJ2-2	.	TGTGCCAGCAGTCCCCAATTCACACACGCCGGGGAGCTGTTTTTT	CASSPQFTHAGELFF
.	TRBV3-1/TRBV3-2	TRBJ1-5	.	TGTGCCAGCAGCCAACGGCCAGCACAGGGTGGTCAGCCCCAGCATTTT	CASSQRPAQGGQPQHF
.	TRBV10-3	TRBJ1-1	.	TGTGCCATCAGCCTACAGGAACCGAACACTGAAGCTTTCTTT	CAISLQEPNTEAFF
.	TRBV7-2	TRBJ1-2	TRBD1	TGTGCCAGCAGCTCAAGACAGGGGGTCGACTACACCTTC	CASSSRQGVDYTF
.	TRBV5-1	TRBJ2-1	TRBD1	TGCGCCAGCAGCACCGGGGGACAGGGGGGATCGTATGAGCAGTTCTTC	CASSTGGQGGSYEQFF
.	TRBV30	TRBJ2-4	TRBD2	TGTGCCTGGAGTGGGGGAGGGCCTTTGCTTGACATTCAGTACTTC	CAWSGGGPLLDIQYF
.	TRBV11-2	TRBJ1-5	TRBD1	TGTGCCAGCAGCGCCGGGACAGGGAGCAATCAGCCCCAGCATTTT	CASSAGTGSNQPQHF
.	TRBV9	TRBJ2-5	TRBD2	TGTGCCAGCACGACGGGAGGAAGGTACCAAGAGACCCAGTACTTC	CASTTGGRYQETQYF
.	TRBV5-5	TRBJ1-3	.	TGTGCCAGCAGCTTGGGAATGACAGTCTCTGGAAACACCATATATTTT	CASSLGMTVSGNTIYF
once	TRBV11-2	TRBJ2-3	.	TGTGCCAGCAGCTTGCAAGCGGAACGCACAGATACGCAGTATTTT	CASSLQAERTDTQYF
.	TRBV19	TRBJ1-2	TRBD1	TGTGCCAGTAGTATCGACAGGGGCTTTGGCTACACCTTC	CASSIDRGFGYTF
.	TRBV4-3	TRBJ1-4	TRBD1	TGCGCCAGCAGCCGAACGGACAGGGGAGGGGCAACTAATGAAAAACTGTTTTTT	CASSRTDRGGATNEKLFF
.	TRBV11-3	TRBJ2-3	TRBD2	TGTGCCAGCAGCGCGAGACTAGCGGGTAGCACAGATACGCAGTATTTT	CASSARLAGSTDTQYF
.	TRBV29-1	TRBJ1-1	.	TGCAGCGTTGCACTCCAGGCGGGAAAAGAGGATGAAGCTTTCTTT	CSVALQAGKEDEAFF
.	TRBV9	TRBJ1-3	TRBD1	TGTGCCAGCAGCGTAAAGGCAGGGACAGGGGGAGTCTCTGGAAACACCATATATTTT	CASSVKAGTGGVSGNTIYF
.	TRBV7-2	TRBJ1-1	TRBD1	TGTGCCAGCAGCCCCCGGGACAGCCGGAACACTGAAGCTTTCTTT	CASSPRDSRNTEAFF
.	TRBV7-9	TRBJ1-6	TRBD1	TGTGCCAGCAGCCCCCGGCAGGGGGCAAATTCACCCCTCCACTTT	CASSPRQGANSPLHF
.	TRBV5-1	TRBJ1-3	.	TGCGCCAGCAGCTTGGGCACAGCCTCTGGAAACACCATATATTTT	CASSLGTASGNTIYF
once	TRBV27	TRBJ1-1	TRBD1	TGTGCCAGCAGAGACCGGGACAGGGTTTTCTTT	CASRDRDRVFF
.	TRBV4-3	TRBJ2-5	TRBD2	TGCGCCAGCAGCCGTGATAGCGGGGGGTCGGGGGAGACCCAGTACTTC	CASSRDSGGSGETQYF